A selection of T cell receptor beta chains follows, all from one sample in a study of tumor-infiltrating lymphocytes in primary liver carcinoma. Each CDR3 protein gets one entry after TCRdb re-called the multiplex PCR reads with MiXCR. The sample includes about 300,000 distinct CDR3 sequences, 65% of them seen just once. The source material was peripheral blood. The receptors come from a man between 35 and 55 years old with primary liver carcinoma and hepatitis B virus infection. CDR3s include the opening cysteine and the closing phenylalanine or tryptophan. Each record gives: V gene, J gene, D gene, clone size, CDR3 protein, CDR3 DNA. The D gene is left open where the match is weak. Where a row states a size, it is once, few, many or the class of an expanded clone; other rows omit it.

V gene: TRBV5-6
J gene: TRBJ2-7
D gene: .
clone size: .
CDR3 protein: CASGPQRQEYEQCF
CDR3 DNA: TGTGCCAGCGGACCTCAACGACAGGAATACGAGCAGTGCTTC

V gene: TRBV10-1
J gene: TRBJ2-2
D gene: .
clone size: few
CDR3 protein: CASSPTGSTGELFF
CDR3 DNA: TGCGCCAGCAGTCCTACAGGGTCCACCGGGGAGCTGTTTTTT

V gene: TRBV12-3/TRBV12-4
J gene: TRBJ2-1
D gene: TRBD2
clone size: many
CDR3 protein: CASSRGLAGTNEQFF
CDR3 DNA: TGTGCCAGCAGCCGAGGACTAGCGGGGACCAATGAGCAGTTCTTC

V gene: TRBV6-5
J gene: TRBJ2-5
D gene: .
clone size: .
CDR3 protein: CVSSNSGTKVTQYF
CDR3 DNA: TGTGTCAGCAGTAATTCCGGGACAAAAGTGACCCAGTACTTC

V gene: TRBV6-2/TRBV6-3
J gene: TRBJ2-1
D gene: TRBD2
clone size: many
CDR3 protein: CASSPFGREGQNEQFF
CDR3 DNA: TGTGCCAGCAGCCCCTTCGGGCGGGAGGGCCAGAATGAGCAGTTCTTC

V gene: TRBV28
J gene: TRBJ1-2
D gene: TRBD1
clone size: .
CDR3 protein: CASSIGTGGALYGYTF
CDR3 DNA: TGTGCCAGCAGTATCGGGACAGGGGGCGCTTTGTATGGCTACACCTTC

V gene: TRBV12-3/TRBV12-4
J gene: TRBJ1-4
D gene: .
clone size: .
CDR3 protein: CASRGLRDNNEKLFF
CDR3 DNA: TGTGCCAGCAGGGGACTGAGGGACAATAATGAAAAACTGTTTTTT

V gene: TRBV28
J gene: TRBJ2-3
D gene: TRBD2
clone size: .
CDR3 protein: CVSSLLRSAGDPDTQYF
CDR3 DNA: TGTGTCAGCAGTTTATTACGGTCAGCGGGAGACCCAGATACGCAGTATTTT

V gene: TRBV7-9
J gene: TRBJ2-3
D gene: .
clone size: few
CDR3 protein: CASSSTLTDTQYF
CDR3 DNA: TGTGCCAGCAGCTCTACCCTTACAGATACGCAGTATTTT

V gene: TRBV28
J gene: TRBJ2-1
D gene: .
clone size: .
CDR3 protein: CASSTTPNEQFF
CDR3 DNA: TGTGCCAGCAGCACTACTCCTAATGAGCAGTTCTTC

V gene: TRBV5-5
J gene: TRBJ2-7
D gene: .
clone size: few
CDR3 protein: CASSFLQGSYEQYF
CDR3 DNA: TGTGCCAGCAGCTTCTTACAGGGCTCCTACGAGCAGTACTTC

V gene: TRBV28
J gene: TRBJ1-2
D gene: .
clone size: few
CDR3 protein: CASSPLRRSGYGYTF
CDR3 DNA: TGTGCCAGCAGCCCCCTGAGGCGGTCGGGCTATGGCTACACCTTC

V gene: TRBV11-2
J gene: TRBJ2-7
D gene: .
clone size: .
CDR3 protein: CASSLGHPESLYEQYF
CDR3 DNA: TGTGCCAGCAGCTTGGGACACCCCGAGTCCCTCTACGAGCAGTACTTC

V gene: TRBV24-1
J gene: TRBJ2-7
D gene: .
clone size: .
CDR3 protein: CATSDPDSPPYF
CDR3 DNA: TGTGCCACCAGTGACCCGGACAGTCCGCCTTACTTC

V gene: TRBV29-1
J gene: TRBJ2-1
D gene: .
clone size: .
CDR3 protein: CSAAISGKRDEQFF
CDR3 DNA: TGCAGCGCAGCTATATCGGGAAAGAGGGATGAGCAGTTCTTC

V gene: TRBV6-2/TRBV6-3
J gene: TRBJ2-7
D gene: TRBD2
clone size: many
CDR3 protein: CASSSGGIDEQYF
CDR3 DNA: TGTGCCAGCAGTTCGGGGGGTATCGACGAGCAGTACTTC

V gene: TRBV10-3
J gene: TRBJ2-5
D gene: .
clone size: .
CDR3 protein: CTIRDIRQETQYF
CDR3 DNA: TGTACCATCAGAGACATTCGCCAAGAGACCCAGTACTTC

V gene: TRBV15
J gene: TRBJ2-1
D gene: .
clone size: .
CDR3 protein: CATSRGTPRNEEFF
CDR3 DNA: TGTGCCACCAGCAGAGGGACTCCACGGAATGAGGAGTTCTTC

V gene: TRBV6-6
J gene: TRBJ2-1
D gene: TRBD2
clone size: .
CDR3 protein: CASSYAGGLAVNNEQFF
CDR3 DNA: TGTGCCAGCAGTTACGCTGGGGGACTAGCGGTTAACAATGAGCAGTTCTTC

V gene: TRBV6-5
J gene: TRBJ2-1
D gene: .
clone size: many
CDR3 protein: CASSLQTSNEQFF
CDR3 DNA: TGTGCCAGCAGTTTACAGACATCCAATGAGCAGTTCTTC

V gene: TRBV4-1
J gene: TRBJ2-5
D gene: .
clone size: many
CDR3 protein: CASSQDLGSRETQYF
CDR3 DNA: TGCGCCAGCAGCCAAGATCTGGGCTCCAGAGAGACCCAGTACTTC

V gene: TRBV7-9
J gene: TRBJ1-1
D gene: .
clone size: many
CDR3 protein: CASSWDNTEAFF
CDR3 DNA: TGTGCCAGCAGCTGGGATAACACTGAAGCTTTCTTT

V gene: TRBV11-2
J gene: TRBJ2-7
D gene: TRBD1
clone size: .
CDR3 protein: CASRGDSGAYEQYF
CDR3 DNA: TGTGCCAGCCGTGGGGACAGTGGGGCCTACGAGCAGTACTTC

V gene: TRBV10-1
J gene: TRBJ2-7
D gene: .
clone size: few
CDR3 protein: CASSGGTSAEQYF
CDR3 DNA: TGCGCCAGCAGTGGCGGGACATCGGCCGAGCAGTACTTC

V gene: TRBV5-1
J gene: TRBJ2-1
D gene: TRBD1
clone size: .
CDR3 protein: CASTGTGGGLVANEQFF
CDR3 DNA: TGCGCCAGTACCGGGACAGGGGGCGGACTAGTGGCCAATGAGCAGTTCTTC

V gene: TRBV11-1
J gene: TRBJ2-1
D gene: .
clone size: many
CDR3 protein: CASSFIQGFGEQFF
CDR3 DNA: TGTGCCAGCAGCTTTATACAGGGTTTTGGTGAGCAGTTCTTC

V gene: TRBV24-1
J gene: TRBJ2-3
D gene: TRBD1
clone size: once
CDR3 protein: CATSVQRTGLTDTQCF
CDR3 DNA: TGTGCCACCAGTGTGCAGAGGACAGGGTTAACAGATACGCAGTGTTTT

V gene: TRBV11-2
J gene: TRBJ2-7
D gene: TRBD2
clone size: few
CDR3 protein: CASSLLAGGPPQYF
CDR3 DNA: TGTGCCAGCAGCTTACTAGCGGGAGGGCCCCCGCAGTACTTC

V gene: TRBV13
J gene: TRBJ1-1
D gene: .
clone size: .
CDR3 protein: CASSLGIGHITEASF
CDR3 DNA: TGTGCCAGCAGCTTAGGAATAGGGCATATCACTGAAGCTTCCTTT

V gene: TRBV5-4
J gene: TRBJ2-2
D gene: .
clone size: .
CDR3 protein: CASSARADTRELFF
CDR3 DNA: TGTGCCAGCAGCGCCCGGGCCGACACCCGGGAGCTGTTTTTT

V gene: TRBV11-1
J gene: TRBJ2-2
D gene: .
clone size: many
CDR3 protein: CASSYTGPFSGELFF
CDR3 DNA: TGTGCCAGCAGCTATACAGGACCTTTCTCCGGGGAGCTGTTTTTT

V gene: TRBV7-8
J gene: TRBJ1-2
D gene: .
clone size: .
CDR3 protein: CASSLESEDGYTF
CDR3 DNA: TGTGCCAGCAGCTTAGAGTCGGAGGATGGCTACACCTTC

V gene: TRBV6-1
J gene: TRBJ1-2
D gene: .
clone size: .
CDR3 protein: CASSEASPGVGYTF
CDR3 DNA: TGTGCCAGCAGTGAAGCAAGTCCAGGAGTTGGCTACACCTTC

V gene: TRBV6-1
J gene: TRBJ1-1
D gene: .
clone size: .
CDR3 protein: CASSSLQGRTETFF
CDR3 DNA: TGTGCCAGTAGCTCGCTACAGGGTCGGACTGAAACTTTCTTT

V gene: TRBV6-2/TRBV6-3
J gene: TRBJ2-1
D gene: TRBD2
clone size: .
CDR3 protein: CASNFLGAGEYNEQFF
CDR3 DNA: TGTGCCAGCAACTTTCTGGGTGCGGGGGAGTACAATGAGCAGTTCTTC

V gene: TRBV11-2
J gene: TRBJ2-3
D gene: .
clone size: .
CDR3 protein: CASNRRSTGKTDMQYF
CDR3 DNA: TGTGCCAGCAACAGAAGAAGTACAGGGAAGACAGATATGCAGTATTTT

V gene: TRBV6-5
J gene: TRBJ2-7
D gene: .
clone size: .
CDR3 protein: CASSYRGASFNEQYF
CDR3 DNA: TGTGCCAGCAGTTACCGGGGAGCCTCTTTTAACGAGCAGTACTTC

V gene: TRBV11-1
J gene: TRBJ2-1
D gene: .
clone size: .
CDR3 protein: CASSFQGPMDNEQFF
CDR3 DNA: TGTGCCAGCAGCTTTCAGGGACCGATGGACAATGAGCAGTTCTTC

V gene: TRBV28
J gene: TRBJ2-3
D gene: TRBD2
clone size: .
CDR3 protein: CASSLAGLAGFWDTQYF
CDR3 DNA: TGTGCCAGCAGTTTAGCCGGACTAGCGGGGTTCTGGGATACGCAGTATTTT

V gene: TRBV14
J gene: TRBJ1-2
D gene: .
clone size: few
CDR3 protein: CASSQDLSGALGGYTF
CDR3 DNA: TGTGCCAGCAGCCAAGATTTATCAGGGGCGCTCGGGGGCTACACCTTC

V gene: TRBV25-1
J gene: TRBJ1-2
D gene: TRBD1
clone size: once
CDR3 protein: CASSDPRGLNYGYTF
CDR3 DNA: TGTGCCAGCAGTGATCCGAGGGGGCTTAACTATGGCTACACCTTC

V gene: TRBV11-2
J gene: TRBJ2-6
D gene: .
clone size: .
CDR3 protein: CATQRPRFGADILTF
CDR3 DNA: TGTGCCACCCAGCGGCCGCGCTTTGGGGCCGACATCCTAACTTTC

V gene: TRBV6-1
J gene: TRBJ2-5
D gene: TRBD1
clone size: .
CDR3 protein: CTSSPLEGQGNLETQYF
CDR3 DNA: TGTACCAGCAGTCCCCTCGAGGGACAGGGTAACTTGGAGACCCAGTACTTC

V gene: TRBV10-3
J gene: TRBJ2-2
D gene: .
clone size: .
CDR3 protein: CVIKAGGRGTGELFF
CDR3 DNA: TGTGTCATCAAAGCCGGGGGTCGGGGCACCGGGGAGCTGTTTTTT

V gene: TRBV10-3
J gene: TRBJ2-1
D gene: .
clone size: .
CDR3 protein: CAISERPIGYIEQFF
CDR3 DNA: TGTGCCATCAGTGAGCGACCGATCGGATACATTGAGCAGTTCTTC

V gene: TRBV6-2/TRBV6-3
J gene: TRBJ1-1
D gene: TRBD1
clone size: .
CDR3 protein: CASSRPEGAVDAEASF
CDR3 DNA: TGTGCCAGCAGTCGCCCAGAGGGGGCCGTGGACGCTGAAGCTTCCTTT

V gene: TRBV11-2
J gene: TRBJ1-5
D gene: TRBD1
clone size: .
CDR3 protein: CASSNPGTDDQPRHF
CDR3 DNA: TGTGCCAGCAGCAATCCCGGGACAGACGATCAGCCCCGGCATTTT